Below are 7 T cell receptor beta chains sequenced from a single sample in a study of blood T cells in healthy people across ages. Primed by a sample-barcoded 5' primer and a J-beta primer mix, a second PCR proceeded for about 6 to 11 cycles. TCRdb reanalysed the 5' RACE reads using MiXCR and keeps one entry per CDR3 protein. Of under 1,000,000 distinct CDR3 sequences in the sample, about 36% were seen once. The sequencing sample was made of blood. The receptor source for this set is a young man in good health.

This chain connects TRBV7-2 to TRBJ2-2; D is possibly TRBD1 (6 bases). Germline V CDR1 and CDR2: SGHTA, FQGNSA. CDR3 size: 16 residues. V was pared by 1 base and J by 5 bases, with 14 bases between. The CDR3 nucleotides are TGTGCCAGCAGCTTAGTTGGGGCAGGGGTAACCGGGGAGCTGTTTTTT. Encoded protein: CASSLVGAGVTGELFF.

V gene TRBV9 combines with J gene TRBJ2-3; D may be TRBD2 (5 bases). The CDR3 totals 13 residues. V was clipped by 7 bases and J by 1 base, with 10 bases between them. Germline CDR1 and CDR2: SGDLS and YYNGEE. CDR3 in amino acids: CASRGLGTDTQYF. The CDR3 nucleotides are TGTGCCAGCCGGGGTCTGGGCACAGATACGCAGTATTTT. The full variable domain, rest sourced from reference TRBV9 and TRBJ2-3, is DSGVTQTPKHLITATGQRVTLRCSPRSGDLSVYWYQQSLDQGLQFLIQYYNGEERAKGNILERFSAQQFPDLHSELNLSSLELGDSALYFCASRGLGTDTQYFGPGTRLTVL.

This clonotype was seen many times. This sequence joins TRBV12-3 or TRBV12-4 and TRBJ1-2; no clear D. The CDR3 runs 14 residues. Deletions cut 2 bases from V and 0 bases from J, with 7 bases between. CDR3 in amino acids: CASSLNLANYGYTF. The CDR3 coding sequence is TGTGCCAGCAGTTTAAACCTCGCTAACTATGGCTACACCTTC.

This clonotype was picked up many times. This sequence joins TRBV20-1 and TRBJ1-1; 10 bases fit TRBD1. Germline loops: CDR1 DFQATT, CDR2 SNEGSKA (reference sequence). This CDR3 has 15 amino acids. Losses at the gene ends were 4 bases for V and 6 bases for J; bases not matched to a gene: 11. In nucleotides, the CDR3 is TGCAGTGCTACAAGACAGGGGGCTGAGACCGCTGAAGCTTTCTTT. Translated, it gives CSATRQGAETAEAFF.

This clonotype was detected ten times or more. The chain couples TRBV7-2 to TRBJ2-5; D may be TRBD1 or TRBD2 (5 bases each). Germline CDR1 is SGHTA and CDR2 is FQGNSA. The CDR3 loop spans 15 amino acids. V lost 0 bases and J 2 bases, leaving 10 bases between the germline ends. The CDR3 spells CASSLARGTQETQYF. In nucleotides, the CDR3 is TGTGCCAGCAGCTTAGCGAGGGGAACTCAAGAGACCCAGTACTTC. The full variable domain, with the rest looked up from reference TRBV7-2 and TRBJ2-5, is GAGVSQSPSNKVTEKGKDVELRCDPISGHTALYWYRQSLGQGLEFLIYFQGNSAPDKSGLPSDRFSAERTGGSVSTLTIQRTQQEDSAVYLCASSLARGTQETQYFGPGTRLLVL.

About this clonotype itself: A much larger clone differs from this one at a single base, so this may be a read error. The chain has TRBV5-1 and TRBJ1-2; weak D call: TRBD1 (6 bases). This CDR3 is built from 14 residues. Per the germline V gene, CDR1 is SGHRS and CDR2 is YFSETQ. CDR3 amino acids: CVSSSTGFTYGYTF. The CDR3 DNA is TGCGTCAGCAGCAGTACAGGGTTTACCTATGGCTACACCTTC.

This rearrangement joins TRBV4-1 to TRBJ1-1, with D possibly being TRBD1 (6 bases). CDR1 is MGHRA and CDR2 is YSYEKL in the germline V gene. The CDR3 runs 15 residues. V dropped 0 bases and J dropped 4 bases, with 12 bases sitting between them. The CDR3 loop is CASSQDRVGGTEAFF. The CDR3 coding sequence is TGCGCCAGCAGCCAAGATCGGGTAGGGGGCACTGAAGCTTTCTTT.